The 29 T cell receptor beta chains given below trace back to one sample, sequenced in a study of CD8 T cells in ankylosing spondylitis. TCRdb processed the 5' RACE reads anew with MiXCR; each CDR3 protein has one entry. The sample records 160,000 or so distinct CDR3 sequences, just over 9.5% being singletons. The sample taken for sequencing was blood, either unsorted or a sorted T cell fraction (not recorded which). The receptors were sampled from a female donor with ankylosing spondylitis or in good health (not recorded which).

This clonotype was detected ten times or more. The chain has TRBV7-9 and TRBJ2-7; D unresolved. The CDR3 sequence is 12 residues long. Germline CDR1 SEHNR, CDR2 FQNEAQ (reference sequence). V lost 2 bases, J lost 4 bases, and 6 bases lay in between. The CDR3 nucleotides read TGTGCCAGCAGCTTATCTGCGTACGAGCAGTACTTC. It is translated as CASSLSAYEQYF.

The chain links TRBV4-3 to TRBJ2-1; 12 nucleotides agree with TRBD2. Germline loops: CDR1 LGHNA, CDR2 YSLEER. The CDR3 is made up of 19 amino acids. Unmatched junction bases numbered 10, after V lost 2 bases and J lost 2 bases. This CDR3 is CASSQTGGLAGPPYNEQFF. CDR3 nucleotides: TGCGCCAGCAGCCAAACAGGAGGACTAGCGGGACCCCCCTACAATGAGCAGTTCTTC.

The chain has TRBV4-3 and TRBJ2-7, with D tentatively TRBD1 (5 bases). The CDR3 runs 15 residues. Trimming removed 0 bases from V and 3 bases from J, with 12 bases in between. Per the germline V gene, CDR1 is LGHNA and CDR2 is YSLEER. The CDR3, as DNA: TGCGCCAGCAGCCAAGATACAGGCCGAGGCTACGAGCAGTACTTC. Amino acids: CASSQDTGRGYEQYF.

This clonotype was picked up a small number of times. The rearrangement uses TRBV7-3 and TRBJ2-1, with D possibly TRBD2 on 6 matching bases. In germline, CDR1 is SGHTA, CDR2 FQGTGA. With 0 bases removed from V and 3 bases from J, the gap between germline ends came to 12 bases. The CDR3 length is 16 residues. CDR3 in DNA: TGTGCCAGCAGCTTAACGGGGGGACTCGACTACAATGAGCAGTTCTTC. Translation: CASSLTGGLDYNEQFF.

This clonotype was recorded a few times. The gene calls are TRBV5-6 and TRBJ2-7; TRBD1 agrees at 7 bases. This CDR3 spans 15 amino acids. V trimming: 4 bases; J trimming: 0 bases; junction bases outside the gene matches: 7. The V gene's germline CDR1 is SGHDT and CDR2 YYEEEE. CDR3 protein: CASSHTGTVSYEQYF. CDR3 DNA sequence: TGTGCCAGCAGCCACACCGGGACAGTCTCCTACGAGCAGTACTTC.

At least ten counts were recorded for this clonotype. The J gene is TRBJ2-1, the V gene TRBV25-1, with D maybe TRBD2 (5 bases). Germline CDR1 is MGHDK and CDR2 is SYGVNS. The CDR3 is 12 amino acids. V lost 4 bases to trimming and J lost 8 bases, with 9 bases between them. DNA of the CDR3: TGTGCCAGCAGTGGCCGAGGGCATGAGCAGTTCTTC. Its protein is CASSGRGHEQFF.

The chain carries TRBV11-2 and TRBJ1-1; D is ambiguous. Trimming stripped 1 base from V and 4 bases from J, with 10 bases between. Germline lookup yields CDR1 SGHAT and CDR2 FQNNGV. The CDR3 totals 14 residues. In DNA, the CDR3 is TGTGCCAGCAGCTTAGGTCTCGGGCCCACTGAAGCTTTCTTT. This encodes CASSLGLGPTEAFF.

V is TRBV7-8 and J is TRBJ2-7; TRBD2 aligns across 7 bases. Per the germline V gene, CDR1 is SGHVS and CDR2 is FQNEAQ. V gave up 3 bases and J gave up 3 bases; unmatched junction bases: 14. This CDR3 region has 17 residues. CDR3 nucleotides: TGTGCCAGCAGCTTGATGACTAGCCCAAAAGGGGACTACGAGCAGTACTTC. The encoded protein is CASSLMTSPKGDYEQYF.

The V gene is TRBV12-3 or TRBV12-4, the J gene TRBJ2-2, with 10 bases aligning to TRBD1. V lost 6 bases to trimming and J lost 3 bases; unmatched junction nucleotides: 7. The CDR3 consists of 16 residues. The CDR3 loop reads CASSTTGQGDTGELFF. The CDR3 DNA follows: TGTGCCAGCAGCACCACCGGACAGGGGGACACCGGGGAGCTGTTTTTT.

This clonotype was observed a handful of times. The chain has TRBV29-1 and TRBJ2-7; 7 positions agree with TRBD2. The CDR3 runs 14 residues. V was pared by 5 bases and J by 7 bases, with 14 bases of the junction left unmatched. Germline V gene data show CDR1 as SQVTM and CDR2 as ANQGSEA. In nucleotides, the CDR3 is TGCAGCGTTAGCACTAGCGACGACCTCTTAGAGCAGTACTTC. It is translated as CSVSTSDDLLEQYF.

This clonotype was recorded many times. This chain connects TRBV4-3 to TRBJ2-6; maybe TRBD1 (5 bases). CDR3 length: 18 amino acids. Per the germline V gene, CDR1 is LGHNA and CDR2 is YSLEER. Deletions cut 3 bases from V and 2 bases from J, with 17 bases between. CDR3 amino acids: CASSHSSREMAGANVLTF. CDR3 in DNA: TGCGCCAGCAGCCATTCCTCCAGGGAAATGGCTGGGGCCAACGTCCTGACTTTC.

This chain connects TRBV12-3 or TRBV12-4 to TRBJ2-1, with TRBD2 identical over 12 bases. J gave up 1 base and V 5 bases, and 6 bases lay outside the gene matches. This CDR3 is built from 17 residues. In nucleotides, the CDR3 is TGTGCCAGCAGTCCCGGGACTAGCGGGCTGTCCTACAATGAGCAGTTCTTC. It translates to CASSPGTSGLSYNEQFF.

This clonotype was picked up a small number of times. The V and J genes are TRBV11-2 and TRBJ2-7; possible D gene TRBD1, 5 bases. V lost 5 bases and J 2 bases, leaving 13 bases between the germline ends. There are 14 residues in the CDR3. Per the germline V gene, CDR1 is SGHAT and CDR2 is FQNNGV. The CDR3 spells CASSHDDSAYEQYF. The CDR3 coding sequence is TGTGCCAGCAGCCACGATGACAGCGCCTACGAGCAGTACTTC.

The CDR3 coding sequence is TGTGCCAGCAGCCAAGAACCCGGGACGGGAGAAGGGGTAGATACGCAGTATTTT. Translated: CASSQEPGTGEGVDTQYF. This rearrangement joins TRBV3-1 to TRBJ2-3; possibly TRBD2 for D (6 bases). Trimming took off 0 bases at V and 5 bases at J, with 21 bases between the two ends. The CDR3 has 18 amino acids. Germline V gene lookup returns CDR1 LGHDT and CDR2 YNNKEL (reference sequence).

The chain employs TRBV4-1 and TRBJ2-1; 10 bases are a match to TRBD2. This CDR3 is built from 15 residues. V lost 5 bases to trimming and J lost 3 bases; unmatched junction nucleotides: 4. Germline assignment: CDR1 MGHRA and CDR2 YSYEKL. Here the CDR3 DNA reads TGCGCCAGCAGCTTCCGACTAGCGGGCTACAATGAGCAGTTCTTC. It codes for CASSFRLAGYNEQFF.

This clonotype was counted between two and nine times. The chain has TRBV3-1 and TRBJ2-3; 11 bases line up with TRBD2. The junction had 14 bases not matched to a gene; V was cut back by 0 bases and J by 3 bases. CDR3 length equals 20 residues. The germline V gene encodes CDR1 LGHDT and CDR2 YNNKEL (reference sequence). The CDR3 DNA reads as TGTGCCAGCAGCCAAGAGCCATATAAATCGGCTAGCGGGAGGACAGATACGCAGTATTTT. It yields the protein CASSQEPYKSASGRTDTQYF.

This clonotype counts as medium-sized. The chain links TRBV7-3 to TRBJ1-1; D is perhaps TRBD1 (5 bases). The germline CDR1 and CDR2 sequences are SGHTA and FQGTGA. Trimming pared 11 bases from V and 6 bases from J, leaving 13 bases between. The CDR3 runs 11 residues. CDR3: CADGGGPEAFF. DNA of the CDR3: TGTGCCGACGGGGGTGGGCCTGAAGCTTTCTTT.

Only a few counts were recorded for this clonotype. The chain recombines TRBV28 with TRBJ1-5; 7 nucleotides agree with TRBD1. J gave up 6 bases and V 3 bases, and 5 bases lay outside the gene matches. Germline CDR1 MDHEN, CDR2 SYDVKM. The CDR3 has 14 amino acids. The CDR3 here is CASSFRGGGQPQHF. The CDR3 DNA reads TGTGCCAGCAGTTTTAGAGGGGGCGGTCAGCCCCAGCATTTT.

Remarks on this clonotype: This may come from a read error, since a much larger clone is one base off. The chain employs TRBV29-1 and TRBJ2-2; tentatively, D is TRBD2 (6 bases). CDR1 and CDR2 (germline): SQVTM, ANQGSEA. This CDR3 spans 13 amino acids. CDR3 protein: CSAPDSYTGGLFF. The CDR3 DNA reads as TGCAGCGCCCCAGACAGCTACACCGGGGGGCTGTTTTTT.

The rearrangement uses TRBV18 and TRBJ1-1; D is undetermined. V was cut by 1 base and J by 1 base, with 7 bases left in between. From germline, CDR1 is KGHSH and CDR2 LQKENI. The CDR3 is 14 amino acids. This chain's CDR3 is CASSPQVGNTEAFF. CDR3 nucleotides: TGTGCCAGCTCACCACAGGTCGGGAACACTGAAGCTTTCTTT.

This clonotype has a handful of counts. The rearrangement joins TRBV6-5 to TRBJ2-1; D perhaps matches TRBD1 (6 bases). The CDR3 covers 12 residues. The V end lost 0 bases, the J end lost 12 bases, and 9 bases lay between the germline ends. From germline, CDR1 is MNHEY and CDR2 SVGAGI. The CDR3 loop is CASSYSGTSQFF. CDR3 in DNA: TGTGCCAGCAGTTACTCGGGGACATCGCAGTTCTTC.

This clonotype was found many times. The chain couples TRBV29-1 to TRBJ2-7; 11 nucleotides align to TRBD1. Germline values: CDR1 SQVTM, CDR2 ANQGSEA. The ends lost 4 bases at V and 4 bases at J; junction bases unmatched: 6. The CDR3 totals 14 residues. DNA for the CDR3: TGCAGCGTTGGCCTCGGGACAGGGGGGTACGAGCAGTACTTC. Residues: CSVGLGTGGYEQYF.

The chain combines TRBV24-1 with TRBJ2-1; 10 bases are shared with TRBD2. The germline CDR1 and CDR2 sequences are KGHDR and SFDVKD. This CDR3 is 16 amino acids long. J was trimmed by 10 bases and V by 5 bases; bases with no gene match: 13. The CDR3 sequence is CATSGSGPSGSREQFF. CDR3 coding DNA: TGTGCCACCAGTGGTTCCGGCCCTAGCGGGAGTAGGGAGCAGTTCTTC.

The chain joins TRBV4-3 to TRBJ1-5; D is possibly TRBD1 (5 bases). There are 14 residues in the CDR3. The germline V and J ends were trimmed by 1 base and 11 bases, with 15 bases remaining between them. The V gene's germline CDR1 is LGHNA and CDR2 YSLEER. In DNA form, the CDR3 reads TGCGCCAGCAGCCAAGTAATGGACGGGGGAGCCCAGCATTTT. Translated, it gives CASSQVMDGGAQHF.

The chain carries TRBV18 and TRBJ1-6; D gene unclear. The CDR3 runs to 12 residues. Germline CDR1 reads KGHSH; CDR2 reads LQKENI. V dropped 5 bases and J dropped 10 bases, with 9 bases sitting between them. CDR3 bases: TGTGCCAGCTCATCAGAAGGCTCACCCCTCCACTTT. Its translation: CASSSEGSPLHF.

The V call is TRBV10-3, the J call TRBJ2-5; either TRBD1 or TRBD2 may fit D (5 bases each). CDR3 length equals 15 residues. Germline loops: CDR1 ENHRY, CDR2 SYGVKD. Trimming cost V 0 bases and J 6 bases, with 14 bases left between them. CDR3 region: CAISESVGRAKTQYF. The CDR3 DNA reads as TGTGCCATCAGTGAGTCGGTGGGACGAGCCAAGACCCAGTACTTC.

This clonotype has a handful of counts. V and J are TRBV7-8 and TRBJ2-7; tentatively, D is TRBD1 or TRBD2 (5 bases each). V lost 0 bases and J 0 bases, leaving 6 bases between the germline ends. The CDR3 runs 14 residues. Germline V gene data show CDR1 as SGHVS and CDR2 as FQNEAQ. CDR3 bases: TGTGCCAGCAGCTTAGCGGGGACCTCCTACGAGCAGTACTTC. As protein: CASSLAGTSYEQYF. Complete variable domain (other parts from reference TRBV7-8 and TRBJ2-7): GAGVSQSPRYKVAKRGQDVALRCDPISGHVSLFWYQQALGQGPEFLTYFQNEAQLDKSGLPSDRFFAERPEGSVSTLKIQRTQQEDSAVYLCASSLAGTSYEQYFGPGTRLTVT.

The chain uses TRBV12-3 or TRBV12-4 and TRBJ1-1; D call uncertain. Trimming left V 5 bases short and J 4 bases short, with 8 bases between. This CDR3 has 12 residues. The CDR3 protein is CASSSGSTEAFF. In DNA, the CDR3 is TGTGCCAGCAGTAGCGGGTCCACTGAAGCTTTCTTT.

This chain's CDR3 is CASSYIEGNEQFF. The CDR3 nucleotides read TGTGCCAGCAGTTACATTGAAGGTAATGAGCAGTTCTTC. The genes are TRBV6-5 and TRBJ2-1; D gene ambiguous. The germline CDR1 and CDR2 sequences are MNHEY and SVGAGI. This CDR3 has 13 amino acids. V was trimmed by 2 bases and J by 7 bases, leaving 9 bases between them.